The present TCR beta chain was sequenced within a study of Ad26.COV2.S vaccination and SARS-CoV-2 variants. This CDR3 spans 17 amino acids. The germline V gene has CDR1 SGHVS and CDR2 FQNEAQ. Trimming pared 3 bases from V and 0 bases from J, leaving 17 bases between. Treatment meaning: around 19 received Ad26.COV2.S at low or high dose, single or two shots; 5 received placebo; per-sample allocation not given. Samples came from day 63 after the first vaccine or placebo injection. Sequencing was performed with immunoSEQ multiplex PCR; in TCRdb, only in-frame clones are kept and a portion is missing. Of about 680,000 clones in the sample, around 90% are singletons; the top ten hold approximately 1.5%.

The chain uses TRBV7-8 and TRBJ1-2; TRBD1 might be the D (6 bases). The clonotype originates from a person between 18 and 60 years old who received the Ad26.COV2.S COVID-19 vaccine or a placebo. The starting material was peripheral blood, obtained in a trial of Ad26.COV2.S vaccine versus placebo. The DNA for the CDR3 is TGTGCCAGCAGCTTGAGAAACACAGGGTTAGCTAACTATGGCTACACCTTC. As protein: CASSLRNTGLANYGYTF.